Sequencing of this T cell receptor beta chain was carried out in a study of tumor and adjacent non-tumor tissue in lung cancer. Across the whole study: Histology: 12 adenocarcinoma, a couple of squamous cell carcinoma, 1 small cell lung cancer.

A modified ARM-PCR protocol with three rounds of nested PCR amplified TCRbeta. TCRdb reanalysed the multiplex PCR reads using MiXCR and keeps one entry per CDR3 protein. The data contain about 110,000 distinct CDR3 sequences, about 61% of them singletons. A word on this clonotype: Its antigen remains unknown.

RNA was extracted from bulk tissue without any cell sorting. More than 3 cm separated this lung sample from the edge of the tumor. Whole-study findings and limits: Patients with more diverse tumor TCRs had worse survival. Tumor repertoires had a smaller top 100 clone share than normal lung.

Germline V lookup: CDR1 SGHAT, CDR2 FQNNGV. V gave up 2 bases and J gave up 8 bases, with 10 bases separating them. The CDR3 length is 13 residues. The sample comprised distant non-tumor lung tissue. This rearrangement joins TRBV11-2 to TRBJ2-1; no definite D call. This receptor was obtained from a man aged 60 to 75 with non-small cell lung cancer. The CDR3 protein is CASSLIQYDEQFF. The CDR3, as DNA: TGTGCCAGCAGCTTAATACAGTACGATGAGCAGTTCTTC.